The next 18 T cell receptor beta chains were all read from a single sample in a study of T cell repertoires in cytomegalovirus infection. TCRdb re-derived calls from the reads in MiXCR, one entry per CDR3 protein. The repertoire holds approximately 320,000 distinct CDR3 sequences, 9.5% seen once, with 3.5% to 4.5% in the top ten. The sequenced sample consisted of PBMCs. All receptors come from a human donor in good health (CMV status not recorded). Some clones in this sample may be carry-over from other donors' samples.

This clonotype was seen at least ten times. J is TRBJ1-2 and V is TRBV7-2, with TRBD1 matching over 7 bases. Trimming removed 5 bases from V and 8 bases from J; junction bases left unmatched: 14. Germline CDR1 reads SGHTA; CDR2 reads FQGNSA. The CDR3 runs 15 residues. The DNA for the CDR3 is TGTGCCAGCAGCGCCACAGGGGCCGCTAGACACGGCTACACCTTC. Its protein product is CASSATGAARHGYTF.

Remarks on this clonotype: This may be a read error: a much more frequent sequence differs by one nucleotide. V is TRBV7-9 and J is TRBJ2-7; tentatively, D is TRBD1 or TRBD2 (5 bases each). This CDR3 spans 15 amino acids. CDR1 is SEHNR, CDR2 FQNEAQ, per germline (reference sequence). CDR3 DNA: TGTGGCAGCAGCTTAGGGACGGGGATTACCTACGAGCAGTACTTC. Translation: CGSSLGTGITYEQYF.

This clonotype was observed many times. Written as DNA, the CDR3 is TGTGCCAGCAGCTCTTACATTAACTATGGCTACACCTTC. Its translation: CASSSYINYGYTF. The chain is built from TRBV7-2 and TRBJ1-2; no reliable D call. Per the germline V gene, CDR1 is SGHTA and CDR2 is FQGNSA. The CDR3 consists of 13 residues. V lost 4 bases and J lost 1, with 7 bases in between.

The chain combines TRBV18 with TRBJ1-5; D gene ambiguous. With 5 bases removed from V and 5 bases from J, the gap between germline ends came to 10 bases. The CDR3 totals 13 residues. The germline V gene has CDR1 KGHSH and CDR2 LQKENI. CDR3 region: CASSNEGDQPQHF. The CDR3 region has the DNA TGTGCCAGCTCAAACGAGGGAGATCAGCCCCAGCATTTT.

The rearrangement uses TRBV7-2 and TRBJ2-7; D not resolved. V was shortened by 5 bases and J by 3 bases, with 11 bases between the two germline ends. The V gene's germline CDR1 is SGHTA and CDR2 FQGNSA. The CDR3 extends over 13 amino acids. The CDR3 spells CASSTDPNYEQYF. In nucleotides, the CDR3 is TGTGCCAGCAGCACGGACCCTAACTACGAGCAGTACTTC.

A few counts support this clonotype. V usage is TRBV10-3 and J usage is TRBJ1-5; D is possibly TRBD1 (5 bases). Germline values: CDR1 ENHRY, CDR2 SYGVKD. CDR3 length equals 14 residues. Between the trimmed V and J ends, which lost 10 bases and 6 bases, there was a span of 19 bases. The CDR3 loop is CATRGEGNSQPQHF. Written as DNA, the CDR3 is TGTGCCACCCGGGGGGAAGGCAATAGTCAGCCCCAGCATTTT.

This clonotype appeared a few times. The rearrangement joins TRBV27 to TRBJ1-1; unclear D gene. Trimming shortened V by 3 bases and J by 0 bases, and 8 bases separated the two germline ends. Germline values: CDR1 MNHEY, CDR2 SMNVEV (reference sequence). The CDR3 is made up of 14 amino acids. The CDR3: CASSFIGLNTEAFF. Written as DNA, the CDR3 is TGTGCCAGCAGTTTTATAGGGCTGAACACTGAAGCTTTCTTT.

The V and J genes are TRBV20-1 and TRBJ2-7; tentatively, D is TRBD2 (6 bases). The V end was cut by 3 bases, the J end by 4 bases, with 16 bases between. CDR1 is DFQATT, CDR2 SNEGSKA, per germline (reference sequence). The CDR3 contains 14 residues. CDR3 nucleotides: TGCAGTGCTAGTAACGGGAGTCCCCCTTACGAGCAGTACTTC. The encoded protein is CSASNGSPPYEQYF.

This clonotype was picked up a small number of times. This chain links TRBV20-1 with TRBJ1-2, with a weak D call TRBD1 (6 bases). CDR1 is DFQATT, CDR2 SNEGSKA, per germline (reference sequence). V lost 6 bases and J lost 0, with 8 bases in between. CDR3 length: 12 amino acids. The CDR3 reads CSADRSNYGYTF. In nucleotides, the CDR3 is TGCAGTGCCGACAGGTCTAACTATGGCTACACCTTC.

There are many counts of this clonotype. This chain links TRBV11-2 with TRBJ2-7; TRBD2 agrees at 8 bases. Germline V gives CDR1 SGHAT, CDR2 FQNNGV. CDR3 size: 15 residues. Unmatched junction bases numbered 3, after V lost 0 bases and J lost 2 bases. The CDR3 here is CASSLDPAGAYEQYF. As DNA, the CDR3 is TGTGCCAGCAGCTTAGATCCAGCGGGGGCCTACGAGCAGTACTTC. The variable domain in full, with the rest retrieved from reference TRBV11-2 and TRBJ2-7, is EAGVAQSPRYKIIEKRQSVAFWCNPISGHATLYWYQQILGQGPKLLIQFQNNGVVDDSQLPKDRFSAERLKGVDSTLKIQPAKLEDSAVYLCASSLDPAGAYEQYFGPGTRLTVT.

About this clonotype itself: A much larger clone sits a single nucleotide away, making a read error possible. The chain uses TRBV11-2 and TRBJ2-7; the match to TRBD2 covers 8 bases. Germline V lookup: CDR1 SGHAT, CDR2 FQNNGV. The CDR3 has 14 residues. Here the CDR3 reads CASGLAGISYEQYF. The CDR3 DNA reads as TGTGCCAGCGGCTTAGCGGGGATATCCTACGAGCAGTACTTC.

This clonotype appeared a few times. The V and J genes are TRBV7-9 and TRBJ2-3, with a tentative D call TRBD2 (6 bases). The V end lost 5 bases, the J end lost 0 bases, and 15 bases lay between the germline ends. Per the germline V gene, CDR1 is SEHNR and CDR2 is FQNEAQ (reference sequence). The CDR3 consists of 16 residues. CDR3 residues: CASSLQGGTSTDTQYF. The CDR3 nucleotides are TGTGCCAGCAGCCTCCAAGGAGGGACTAGCACAGATACGCAGTATTTT.

In this sample, this clonotype turned up a few times. The chain joins TRBV7-9 to TRBJ1-1, with 9 bases matching TRBD1. CDR1 and CDR2 (germline): SEHNR, FQNEAQ (reference sequence). Trimming cost V 5 bases and J 3 bases; bases outside gene matches: 1. The CDR3 runs 13 residues. CDR3 DNA sequence: TGTGCCAGCAGCGACAGGGGGTACACTGAAGCTTTCTTT. This gives the protein CASSDRGYTEAFF. The full variable domain, its missing parts supplied by reference TRBV7-9 and TRBJ1-1, is DTGVSQNPRHKITKRGQNVTFRCDPISEHNRLYWYRQTLGQGPEFLTYFQNEAQLEKSRLLSDRFSAERPKGSFSTLEIQRTEQGDSAMYLCASSDRGYTEAFFGQGTRLTVV.

This clonotype was detected many times. The genes are TRBV4-1 and TRBJ2-7, with 7 bases identical to TRBD1. The germline CDR1 and CDR2 sequences are MGHRA and YSYEKL. The CDR3 has 15 residues. The V and J ends lost 2 bases and 2 bases, in that order; junction bases with no gene match: 6. The CDR3 sequence: CASSQTQGTAYEQYF. As DNA, the CDR3 is TGCGCCAGCAGCCAAACACAGGGGACCGCCTACGAGCAGTACTTC.

This rearrangement joins TRBV6-2 or TRBV6-3 to TRBJ1-1; D ambiguous. The V end was cut by 4 bases, the J end by 4 bases, with 13 bases between. Looked up from germline, CDR1 is MNHEY and CDR2 is SVGEGT. The CDR3 totals 14 residues. In nucleotides, the CDR3 is TGTGCCAGCAGTTCCCTAGGTACTGGCACTGAAGCTTTCTTT. Encoded protein: CASSSLGTGTEAFF.

The rearrangement links TRBV2 to TRBJ2-1; 9 bases agree with TRBD1. CDR1 is SNHLY, CDR2 FYNNEI, per germline. The CDR3 extends over 17 amino acids. Germline trimming cut 2 bases from V and 8 bases from J; bases unmatched to any gene: 13. CDR3: CASSESLWGQGIDEQFF. DNA for the CDR3: TGTGCCAGCAGTGAATCGCTGTGGGGACAGGGAATCGATGAGCAGTTCTTC.

The V gene is TRBV30, the J gene TRBJ1-3, with TRBD1 identical over 11 bases. In germline, CDR1 is GTSNPN, CDR2 SVGIG (reference sequence). The CDR3 has 16 residues. Trimming cost V 3 bases and J 2 bases; bases outside gene matches: 6. The CDR3 sequence is CAWSLGGQGAGNTIYF. The CDR3 bases are TGTGCCTGGAGCCTGGGGGGACAGGGGGCTGGAAACACCATATATTTT.

This clonotype was picked up many times. The rearrangement links TRBV7-2 to TRBJ2-5; D remains ambiguous. From germline, CDR1 is SGHTA and CDR2 FQGNSA. V lost 4 bases and J lost 5, with 17 bases in between. The CDR3 spans 15 residues. The CDR3 DNA is TGTGCCAGCAGCTGGGGATTTGAGCTGTGGGAGACCCAGTACTTC. The encoded protein is CASSWGFELWETQYF. The full variable domain, with the rest looked up from reference TRBV7-2 and TRBJ2-5, is GAGVSQSPSNKVTEKGKDVELRCDPISGHTALYWYRQSLGQGLEFLIYFQGNSAPDKSGLPSDRFSAERTGGSVSTLTIQRTQQEDSAVYLCASSWGFELWETQYFGPGTRLLVL.